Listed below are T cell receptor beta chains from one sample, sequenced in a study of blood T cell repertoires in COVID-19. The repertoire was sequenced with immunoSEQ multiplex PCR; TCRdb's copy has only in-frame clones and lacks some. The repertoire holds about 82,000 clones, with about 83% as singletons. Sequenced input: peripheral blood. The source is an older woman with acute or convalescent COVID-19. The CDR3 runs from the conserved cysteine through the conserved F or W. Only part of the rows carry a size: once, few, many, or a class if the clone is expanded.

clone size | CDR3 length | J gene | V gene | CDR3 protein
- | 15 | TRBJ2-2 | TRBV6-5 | CASSRGGTNTGELFF
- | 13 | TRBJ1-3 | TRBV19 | CASNRGGGNTIYF
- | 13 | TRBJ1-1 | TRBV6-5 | CASCLGAITEAFF
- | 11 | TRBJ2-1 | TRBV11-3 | CASSLGGEQFF
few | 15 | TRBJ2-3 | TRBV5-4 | CASRSSSGRTDTQYF
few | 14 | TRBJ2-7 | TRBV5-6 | CASSLTLAAYEQYF
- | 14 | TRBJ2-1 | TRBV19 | CASTGTSGRGEQFF
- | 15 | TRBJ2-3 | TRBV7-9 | CASSLPKGGTDTQYF
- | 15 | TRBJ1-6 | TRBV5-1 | CASSPGTGVDSPLHF
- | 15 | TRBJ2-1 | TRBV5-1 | CASSLGLAGVHEQFF
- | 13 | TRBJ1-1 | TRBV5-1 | CASSLGTGGEAFF
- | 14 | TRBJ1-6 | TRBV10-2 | CASSERGGQAPLHF
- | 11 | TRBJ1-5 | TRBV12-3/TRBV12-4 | CASSFSGPQHF
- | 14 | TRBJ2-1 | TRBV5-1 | CASSISGRNNEQFF
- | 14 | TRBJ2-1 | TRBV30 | CAWSGGLETNEQFF